The following is a TCR beta chain sequence with its context. Its antigen is currently not known. No quality values exist for individual bases; no much larger clone is one base distant. Counted from cysteine to phenylalanine, this CDR3 has 14 amino acids. Just CDR3 DNA is preserved here, 42 bases in frame from base 1. V has 4 bases trimmed and J has 5 bases trimmed; junction bases matching no gene number 7. The germline V gene sets CDR1 to SGHRS and CDR2 to YFSETQ. To prepare the library, the immunoSEQ multiplex PCR assay was applied. A mixture of 60 forward primers for TCR Vbeta segments and 13 reverse primers for TCR Jbeta segments was used in the multiplex PCR. The CDR3 region of rearranged TCR beta genes was amplified from genomic DNA by a multiplex PCR assay. On the Illumina HiSeq System, the amplified TCR beta libraries were sequenced as 87-base-pair reads. As for the authors' bioinformatics: Across the 670 or so repertoires, a later analysis counted 78 million or so unique TCR beta chains, roughly 11 million of which were shared by at least two donors. To remove PCR and sequencing errors, raw reads were error-corrected and collapsed into unique sequences using a nearest-neighbor algorithm that merged closely related sequences. CDR3 sequences were aligned to IMGT reference sequences to assign V, D and J gene segments. For a sequence to be retained, a match of at least six nucleotides to both a V gene segment and a J gene segment was required. A rearrangement counted as productive if the CDR3 had no stop codons and remained in frame with V and J, and every other rearrangement counted as non-productive. CDR3 was defined according to IMGT convention as the region running from the second conserved V-encoded cysteine to the conserved J-encoded phenylalanine. The earlier analysis of 500 to 600 of the donors excluded sequences that lacked an unambiguous match to a single V gene segment. In an earlier analysis of 587 of the donors, a V segment was called functional when productive rearrangements were above 56.7%, and segregating when the standard deviation between donors exceeded 5%. To diagnose cytomegalovirus status from the catalog of TCR beta chain sequences, a statistical classification framework was built. V and J gene assignment, in a later analysis, came from comparing TCR nucleotide sequences with IMGT/GENE-DB human TR gene sequences. The TCRdist pipeline was used in a later analysis to assign CDR3 sequences and most-parsimonious VDJ recombination scenarios. In a later analysis, every TCR beta chain was defined by the combination of its CDR3 amino acid sequence and its V-gene family, and reads without a unique V-gene family were dropped. As a way to deal with suspected cross-contamination and a sequencing artifact, a later analysis dropped under 600 nucleotide sequences that were highly shared and had low generation probability. In a later analysis, a clonal expansion index for each public chain was calculated from normalized within-repertoire ranks of inferred template counts. In a later analysis, generation probabilities were computed with a VDJ recombination model fitted to out-of-frame rearrangements, and the resulting probabilities were checked against IGoR. A later analysis scored TCR-TCR, TCR-HLA and TCR-CMV co-occurrence with hypergeometric tests, applying a repertoire-size bias correction to TCR pairs. In a later analysis, false discovery rates were estimated by permuting HLA or CMV assignments 20 times. In a later analysis, co-occurring TCRs were grouped using DBSCAN, and TCRdist sequence similarity was added for clustering within HLA-allele-positive subsets. For co-occurrence clustering, repertoires with fewer than 30,000 or more than 120,000 public chains were excluded, along with a handful of repertoires with anomalous nucleotide sharing. Imported from immuneACCESS, the table was reduced by TCRdb to in-frame sequences with V and J called. These copies leave out some clones; in studies compared against another copy, an unresolved V gene accounts for under half, and the cause of the remainder is not known. The DNA was the basis for D and trimming; V, J and clone size are from that table. The sample data list 110,000 to 150,000 clones, and more than 8% of these were observed just once. The ten largest clones capture less than 2% of the sample.

This sample was taken from a study of cytomegalovirus exposure and HLA in healthy donors (TCRdb year 2017). Turning to the overall study: According to an earlier analysis of a few hundred of the donors, some 170 million T cells yielded 90 million to 140 million unique TCR beta sequences and less than 300 Gb of sequence data. Approximately 300 gigabases of sequencing data and tens of millions of unique TCR sequences made up an early release that covered approximately 620 HLA-typed donors. Of the approximately 400 genotyped donors, 81% fell in the genetic ancestry cluster associated with self-reported Caucasian donors. The study was designed to test whether signatures of past pathogen exposure could be identified by cataloging public T cell receptors. The study profiled the T cell repertoires of 500 to 800 subjects by immunosequencing and related them to cytomegalovirus serostatus. Besides the first cohort of 500 to 700 subjects, a separate validation cohort made up of about 120 different subjects was used. To predict cytomegalovirus infection status, the study brought together high-throughput TCR immunosequencing, statistical association of individual TCRs with disease status, and machine learning. A later analysis re-analyzed previously published TCR beta repertoires from 650 to 800 donors and added high-resolution HLA genotyping to study TCR occurrence patterns. In the later analysis, no new phenotypic data were used to find candidate immune exposures; instead, reliance was placed on TCR beta sequences and their occurrence across donors. An earlier analysis of several hundred of the donors applied high-throughput TCR beta sequencing to assess whether each TCR beta V gene segment acted as functional or pseudogenic. Donor age, sex, ethnicity and CMV serostatus were compiled together with the repertoire data. A later genetic analysis used genome-wide SNP genotypes for about 60% of the roughly 670 donors, treating that subset as a discovery cohort. All discovery cohort repertoires had been generated on a single sequencing platform. Class I and class II HLA loci were covered by the typing at four-digit resolution. Typing coverage differed by locus: A, B, C, DRB1 and DQB1 were typed in about 620-630 donors, DQA1 in 522, DPA1 in roughly 590, and DPB1 in just under 490. Several DR-DQ haplotypes were handled as single units for association and clustering because linkage in the cohort was strong. Among about 400 genotyped donors of the cohort, an average of approximately 240,000 unique TCR beta nucleotide sequences was sequenced per donor, of which roughly 17% were non-productive. Beyond this particular receptor, the publication reports: A later genetic analysis associated a missense DCLRE1C variant with V-gene and J-gene trimming of TCR beta chains, and an independent cohort replicated the association. Because HLA typing was missing for some donors at each locus, association tests included only the typed subset. When HLA alleles, especially DR and DQ, strongly co-occurred, attributing TCR associations to individual alleles was difficult. A few of the identified cytomegalovirus-associated TCR beta chains were confirmed in vitro to be specific for cytomegalovirus antigens. The authors suggested that the approach could potentially be generalized to other disease states and immunological phenotypes. Correlated functional status among segregating V segments might be attributable to linkage disequilibrium, but an unknown experimental factor could not be ruled out. This cohort had only TCR beta chains sequenced, and the lack of alpha or paired-chain data limited which features could be detected. A cluster of highly shared sequence variants was judged likely to be a technical artifact of the sequencing pipeline. In both the original and validation cohorts, the classifier was reported to diagnose cytomegalovirus status with high specificity and sensitivity. Across donors, most TCR sequences were observed very rarely, whereas some public TCRs were present in many individuals. Compared with equally common non-associated chains, HLA-associated TCR beta chains in a later analysis were more clonally expanded and had lower generation probabilities. According to a later analysis, parvovirus B19, influenza, CMV and Epstein-Barr virus appeared linked to several top co-occurrence clusters. The presence/absence analyses assumed that sequencing depth was roughly uniform across donors, and that assumption may not be true. A further reported finding was that TCR beta sequences accurately predicted the HLA-A and HLA-B alleles for most subjects in the first cohort. According to a later analysis, TCR association rates differed among HLA loci, with DRB1 alleles showing the most associated TCRs and HLA-C alleles showing the fewest. An earlier analysis of 450 to 750 of the donors showed that most TCR beta V segments appeared in productive rearrangements either about 87% or about 30% of the time, which broadly matched IMGT annotations. The study gave a list of 150 to 200 TCR beta chains associated with cytomegalovirus. A later genetic analysis reported fewer N-insertions in productive TCRs among donors in an Asian-associated ancestry cluster than the roughly 700-donor mean. Some IMGT-functional V segments, including TRBV6-2 and TRBV6-3, could not be distinguished by the 87-base-pair reads and were therefore excluded. CMV serostatus was the only immune exposure information available for the cohort. A later analysis associated some 17,000 TCR beta sequences with specific HLA alleles at a false discovery rate of 0.05. A later analysis found that most CMV-associated TCR beta chains appeared HLA-restricted, with HLA associations seemingly driven largely by CMV exposure. Because counts were too low, about 18 rarely observed V segments, including chromosome 9 orphons, were left out of the earlier analysis of approximately 500 of the donors.

The cohort comprised under 700 healthy bone marrow donors. All cohort members were sampled while nominally healthy, although unrecorded immune exposures were likely present. The donor tested CMV seronegative, placing the donor among the approximately 400 seronegative members of the cohort. Each donor provided a peripheral blood sample, and peripheral blood mononuclear cells were used for TCR beta sequencing. The Qiagen DNeasy Blood Extraction Kit was used to extract genomic DNA from the blood cell samples. The sequenced material came from PBMCs. The TCR comes from a man between 45 and 60 years old in good health and CMV-seronegative. The chain is encoded by TRBV5-1 joined to TRBJ2-5, with 8 bases matching TRBD2. The CDR3 protein is CASSRTSYGETQYF. The nucleotides are TGCGCCAGCAGCCGGACTAGCTACGGGGAGACCCAGTACTTC. With the rest looked up from the reference TRBV5-1 and TRBJ2-5 genes rather than sequenced, the full variable domain is KAGVTQTPRYLIKTRGQQVTLSCSPISGHRSVSWYQQTPGQGLQFLFEYFSETQRNKGNFPGRFSGRQFSNSRSEMNVSTLELGDSALYLCASSRTSYGETQYFGPGTRLLVL.